The 32 T cell receptor beta chains in this list originate from one sample, sequenced in a study of T cell clonality in common variable immunodeficiency (dated by TCRdb to 2014 to 2015). The full study reports these points: CVID TCRbeta sequences reportedly showed fewer deletions and N-nucleotide insertions and lacked highly modified clones with 13 or more V deletions.

These TCRs are of unknown antigen specificity. Libraries were prepared through the immunoSEQ multiplex PCR assay. TCRdb stores this immuneACCESS table with in-frame sequences only. Part of the clones is absent; in the studies checked, under half of the shortfall reflects unresolved V genes, and no reason is known for the rest. There are thousands of clones in this sample, and none of them is a singleton. The top ten clones comprise around 5% of the sample. Source material: peripheral blood mononuclear cells. All receptors come from a human donor with common variable immunodeficiency.

This clone was picked up a small number of times. CDR3 DNA, as far as it was read: TGTGCCAGCAGTGGACAGGGGGCCCACGAG. It yields the protein CASSGQGAHE. The full-length CDR3 reads as CASSGQGAHEQYF. The chain employs TRBV6-1 and TRBJ2-7; TRBD1 agrees at 10 bases. Coverage ceases 3 residues before the CDR3 finishes, and the germline J gene fills in the end. From germline, CDR1 is MNHNS and CDR2 SASEGT. After removal of 4 bases from V and 5 bases from J, the junction contained 2 bases not matched to a gene. This CDR3 region has 13 residues.

This clone occurred a few times. The read stops 3 residues short of the end of the CDR3; the missing end is completed from the germline J gene. The V call is TRBV6-2 or TRBV6-3, the J call TRBJ2-1, with 7 nucleotides matching TRBD2. The germline gives CDR1 MNHEY, CDR2 SVGEGT. V trimming: 5 bases; J trimming: 1 base; junction bases outside the gene matches: 5. The CDR3 has 15 amino acids. CDR3 sequence: CASSRRETSYNEQFF. The sequenced part of the CDR3 DNA is TGTGCCAGCAGTCGGCGGGAGACGTCCTACAATGAG.

This clone was seen a handful of times. Sequencing ends 3 residues short of the CDR3 end; the germline J gene provides the rest. This chain connects TRBV19 to TRBJ2-2; 11 nucleotides align to TRBD2. In germline, CDR1 is LNHDA, CDR2 SQIVND (reference sequence). V shed 6 bases, J shed 2 bases, and the junction held 5 bases outside the gene matches. The CDR3 is 16 residues long. The CDR3 reads CASRTSGSFNTGELFF. Partial CDR3 DNA: TGTGCCAGTAGAACTAGCGGGAGCTTCAACACCGGGGAG.

With regard to this clone: Sequencing ends 3 residues short of the CDR3 end; the germline J gene provides the rest. The chain has TRBV6-1 and TRBJ2-7; D perhaps matches TRBD2 (6 bases). V lost 3 bases and J lost 3, with 12 bases in between. This CDR3 is 14 amino acids long. Germline V gives CDR1 MNHNS, CDR2 SASEGT. CDR3 DNA (partial): TGTGCCAGCAGTGAGGGGACTTTAAGCTACGAG. It yields the protein CASSEGTLSYE. In full, the CDR3 is CASSEGTLSYEQYF.

CDR3 DNA, as far as it was read: TGTGCCAGTAGTGTCTCAGGGGGCGCAACCGGGGAG. As protein: CASSVSGGATGE. The CDR3 reads in full as CASSVSGGATGELFF. The V and J genes are TRBV19 and TRBJ2-2; TRBD1 aligns across 8 bases. The CDR3 goes on 3 residues after the read ends, and that part is filled in from the germline J gene. CDR1 LNHDA and CDR2 SQIVND come from the germline V gene (reference sequence). V gave up 5 bases and J gave up 5 bases; unmatched junction bases: 7. The length of the CDR3 is 15 residues.

This clone has more than one count but fewer than ten. The read finishes 3 residues shy of the CDR3 end, and the germline J gene is used to complete it. This chain joins TRBV7-9 and TRBJ2-3; 9 bases agree with TRBD1. V was pared by 1 base and J by 3 bases, with 2 bases of the junction left unmatched. The CDR3 loop spans 15 amino acids. From germline, CDR1 is SEHNR and CDR2 FQNEAQ (reference sequence). CDR3 region: CASSLVGTGTDTQYF. CDR3 bases read: TGTGCCAGCAGCTTAGTAGGGACAGGGACAGATACG.

Comment on this clone: The sequenced fragment ends 3 residues before the CDR3 boundary, so the rest is inferred from the germline J gene. This chain uses TRBV7-2 with TRBJ2-3; the match to TRBD1 covers 7 bases. CDR1 is SGHTA, CDR2 FQGNSA, per germline. V dropped 5 bases and J dropped 0; count of bases not matched to a gene: 5. The CDR3 has 15 residues. CDR3: CASSPQGGSTDTQYF. CDR3 bases read: TGTGCCAGCAGCCCGCAAGGGGGCAGCACAGATACG.

This clone has only a few counts. The observed sequence ends 3 residues before the CDR3 terminus, with the missing tail filled in from the germline J gene. The chain has TRBV18 and TRBJ1-5; 7 bases line up with TRBD1. J lost 0 bases, V lost 3 bases, and 11 bases had no gene match. Germline V gene data show CDR1 as KGHSH and CDR2 as LQKENI. The CDR3 is 18 amino acids. Partial CDR3 DNA: TGTGCCAGCTCACCGGCCAGGGGGTCGGGCTCTAGCAATCAGCCC. This codes for CASSPARGSGSSNQP. The CDR3 as a whole reads CASSPARGSGSSNQPQHF.

The sample holds a few counts of this clone. Read coverage stops 3 residues before the CDR3 terminus; the germline J gene supplies the remainder. V and J are TRBV7-9 and TRBJ2-2; D call uncertain. This CDR3 comprises 15 residues. Trimming left V 2 bases short and J 4 bases short, with 11 bases between. Per germline, CDR1 SEHNR and CDR2 FQNEAQ (reference sequence). The sequenced part of the CDR3 DNA is TGTGCCAGCAGCTTACCCATTGACTCCACCGGGGAG. Amino acids: CASSLPIDSTGE. The complete CDR3 sequence is CASSLPIDSTGELFF.

In this sample, this clone turned up a few times. The read gets to within 3 residues of the CDR3 end, and the germline J gene fills in the rest. V is TRBV20-1 and J is TRBJ2-1, with D possibly matching TRBD2 (5 bases). CDR3 length: 14 residues. Trimming took 1 base from V and 0 from J, leaving 7 bases between them. Germline assignment: CDR1 DFQATT and CDR2 SNEGSKA (reference sequence). The CDR3 here is CSARARGSYNEQFF. The DNA read from the CDR3 is TGCAGTGCTAGAGCTCGGGGCTCCTACAATGAG.

The table lists this clone with a few counts. The read stops 3 residues short of the end of the CDR3; the missing end is completed from the germline J gene. The chain combines TRBV19 with TRBJ1-1; D might be TRBD1 (6 bases). V was clipped by 5 bases and J by 4 bases, with 17 bases between them. Germline CDR1 is LNHDA and CDR2 is SQIVND (reference sequence). This CDR3 contains 15 residues. This CDR3 reads CASSLPPGVGTEAFF. CDR3 DNA (partial): TGTGCCAGTAGTCTCCCCCCAGGGGTAGGCACTGAA. Complete variable domain (other parts from reference TRBV19 and TRBJ1-1): DGGITQSPKYLFRKEGQNVTLSCEQNLNHDAMYWYRQDPGQGLRLIYYSQIVNDFQKGDIAEGYSVSREKKESFPLTVTSAQKNPTAFYLCASSLPPGVGTEAFFGQGTRLTVV.

This clone counts as medium-sized. From the germline J gene comes the end of the CDR3, since the read stops 3 residues before it. V gene TRBV14 combines with J gene TRBJ1-6; TRBD1 matches 9 bases. This CDR3 comprises 15 residues. Germline values: CDR1 SGHDN, CDR2 FVKESK. The ends lost 2 bases at V and 7 bases at J; junction bases unmatched: 3. CDR3: CASSQRDRVNSPLHF. The CDR3 DNA, read in part, is TGTGCCAGCAGCCAACGGGACAGGGTCAATTCACCC.

Note on this clone: The CDR3 extends 3 residues past the end of the read, so its final part is completed from the germline J gene. V and J are TRBV7-9 and TRBJ2-7, with 9 bases that match TRBD2. CDR1 is SEHNR, CDR2 FQNEAQ, per germline (reference sequence). This CDR3 region has 15 residues. Germline trimming cut 5 bases from V and 2 bases from J; bases unmatched to any gene: 7. The CDR3 protein is CASSPTSGYPYEQYF. CDR3 bases read: TGTGCCAGCAGCCCCACTAGCGGGTACCCCTACGAG.

This clone was seen a few times. The read gets to within 3 residues of the CDR3 end, and the germline J gene fills in the rest. This chain joins TRBV19 and TRBJ1-4; possible D gene TRBD1, 5 bases. V was clipped by 3 bases and J by 7 bases, with 9 bases between them. The CDR3 has 13 amino acids. Looked up from germline, CDR1 is LNHDA and CDR2 is SQIVND (reference sequence). The CDR3 loop is CASSMWGLEKLFF. Incomplete CDR3 DNA: TGTGCCAGTAGTATGTGGGGACTTGAAAAA.

This clone was observed a few times. The part of the CDR3 DNA that was read is TGTGCCAGCAGTGGCCTACCCTTGGGACAGGGGATCGATGGC. It yields the protein CASSGLPLGQGIDG. The whole CDR3 reads CASSGLPLGQGIDGYTF. This sequence joins TRBV2 and TRBJ1-2, with 10 nucleotides matching TRBD1. The read comes to an end 3 residues before the CDR3 does, leaving the germline J gene to fill in the end. Per germline, CDR1 SNHLY and CDR2 FYNNEI. The CDR3 extends over 17 amino acids. Trimming at V came to 4 bases and at J to 6 bases, leaving 14 bases not matched to a gene.

This clone was observed a few times. The CDR3 end lies 3 residues beyond the end of the read and is filled in from the germline J gene. The rearrangement links TRBV19 to TRBJ1-5; the match to TRBD1 covers 7 bases. Germline CDR1 LNHDA, CDR2 SQIVND (reference sequence). Trimming took 5 bases from V and 0 from J; bases not matched to a gene: 4. The CDR3 has 15 residues. Partial CDR3 DNA: TGTGCCAGTAGTTCGACAGGGAATAGCAATCAGCCC. Translated, it gives CASSSTGNSNQP. In full, the CDR3 reads CASSSTGNSNQPQHF.

This clone came up a few times. The read falls 3 residues short of the CDR3 end, and the missing part is taken from the germline J gene. The V call is TRBV18, the J call TRBJ2-1; TRBD2 matches 7 bases. After removal of 3 bases from V and 3 bases from J, the junction contained 11 bases not matched to a gene. The V gene's germline CDR1 is KGHSH and CDR2 LQKENI. CDR3 length equals 17 residues. The CDR3 DNA, read in part, is TGTGCCAGCTCACCTAGCATCTTAGCGGGCCTCTACAATGAG. As protein: CASSPSILAGLYNE. The CDR3, in full, reads CASSPSILAGLYNEQFF. The entire variable domain, with the rest obtained from reference TRBV18 and TRBJ2-1, is as follows: NAGVMQNPRHLVRRRGQEARLRCSPMKGHSHVYWYRQLPEEGLKFMVYLQKENIIDESGMPKERFSAEFPKEGPSILRIQQVVRGDSAAYFCASSPSILAGLYNEQFFGPGTRLTVL.

This chain's CDR3 is CASSPLGTGEGDTQYF. The CDR3 bases that were read are TGTGCCAGCAGCCCCCTTGGGACAGGGGAGGGGGATACG. The rearrangement joins TRBV2 to TRBJ2-3, with 10 bases identical to TRBD1. The read terminates 3 residues ahead of where the CDR3 ends, so the germline J gene completes it. CDR3 length equals 16 residues. Per germline, CDR1 SNHLY and CDR2 FYNNEI. Trimming at V came to 6 bases and at J to 6 bases, leaving 12 bases not matched to a gene.

CDR3 in amino acids: CSARDPRGVAEAFF. The CDR3 DNA, read in part, is TGCAGTGCTAGAGATCCCCGGGGAGTGGCGGAA. The chain couples TRBV20-1 to TRBJ1-1; D ambiguous. The read gets to within 3 residues of the CDR3 end, and the germline J gene fills in the rest. This CDR3 contains 14 residues. Germline loops: CDR1 DFQATT, CDR2 SNEGSKA (reference sequence).

A few counts support this clone. The DNA ends 3 residues before the CDR3 does, and the rest of the CDR3 is filled in from the germline J gene. This chain joins TRBV18 and TRBJ1-1, with D possibly TRBD1 on 6 matching bases. The germline gives CDR1 KGHSH, CDR2 LQKENI. Trimming left V 0 bases short and J 5 bases short, with 16 bases between. The CDR3 runs to 16 residues. The CDR3 DNA, read in part, is TGTGCCAGCTCACCACCCGGGGGGCAGCGAGGAACTGAA. It encodes CASSPPGGQRGTE. The entire CDR3 is CASSPPGGQRGTEAFF.

This clone was found a few times. One end of the junction varies from germline; a read error may be responsible. Read data end 3 residues before the CDR3 end; the end is taken from the germline J gene. V and J are TRBV19 and TRBJ2-7, with 11 bases that match TRBD2. This CDR3 contains 14 residues. Germline V gives CDR1 LNHDA, CDR2 SQIVND (reference sequence). The CDR3 loop is CASSSSGRSFEQYF. The covered CDR3 bases are TGTGCCAGTAGTTCTAGCGGGAGGTCCTTCGAG.

A few counts support this clone. The DNA ends 3 residues before the CDR3 does, and the rest of the CDR3 is filled in from the germline J gene. The chain combines TRBV19 with TRBJ2-6; D is ambiguous. Trimming pared 2 bases from V and 7 bases from J, leaving 12 bases between. CDR1 is LNHDA, CDR2 SQIVND, per germline (reference sequence). The CDR3 consists of 15 residues. Partial CDR3 DNA: TGTGCCAGTAGTATAAAGCAGGCCCCAGCCAACGTC. It is translated as CASSIKQAPANV. From start to end, the CDR3 is CASSIKQAPANVLTF. The full variable domain, its missing parts supplied by reference TRBV19 and TRBJ2-6, is DGGITQSPKYLFRKEGQNVTLSCEQNLNHDAMYWYRQDPGQGLRLIYYSQIVNDFQKGDIAEGYSVSREKKESFPLTVTSAQKNPTAFYLCASSIKQAPANVLTFGAGSRLTVL.

This clone was seen a handful of times. Sequencing ends 3 residues short of the CDR3 end; the germline J gene provides the rest. The gene calls are TRBV19 and TRBJ2-5; 12 bases line up with TRBD1. The V gene end was trimmed by 5 bases and the J gene end by 5 bases; junction bases not matched to a gene: 0. Germline V gives CDR1 LNHDA, CDR2 SQIVND (reference sequence). The CDR3 consists of 13 residues. CDR3 loop: CASSGTGGETQYF. Partial CDR3 DNA: TGTGCCAGTAGTGGGACAGGGGGCGAGACC. Variable domain in full (rest from reference TRBV19 and TRBJ2-5): DGGITQSPKYLFRKEGQNVTLSCEQNLNHDAMYWYRQDPGQGLRLIYYSQIVNDFQKGDIAEGYSVSREKKESFPLTVTSAQKNPTAFYLCASSGTGGETQYFGPGTRLLVL.

Within the sample, this clone is medium-sized. The CDR3 region is CSARGTGGNQPQHF. Partial CDR3 DNA: TGCAGTGCTAGGGGGACAGGGGGGAATCAGCCC. This chain connects TRBV20-1 to TRBJ1-5, with 11 nucleotides matching TRBD1. The read terminates 3 residues before the CDR3 end, so the remaining end is supplied by the germline J gene. V lost 3 bases, J lost 4 bases, and 2 bases stayed unmatched. The germline V gene encodes CDR1 DFQATT and CDR2 SNEGSKA (reference sequence). The CDR3 covers 14 residues.

In the case of this clone: The read terminates 3 residues before the CDR3 end, so the remaining end is supplied by the germline J gene. This chain joins TRBV7-2 and TRBJ2-3; 9 nucleotides align to TRBD2. Germline V gene data show CDR1 as SGHTA and CDR2 as FQGNSA. V was pared by 4 bases and J by 5 bases, with 7 bases of the junction left unmatched. The CDR3 runs to 15 residues. The DNA read from the CDR3 is TGTGCCAGCAGCTCCGGGACTAGCAGATTAGATACG. This sequence encodes CASSSGTSRLDT. The full CDR3 protein is CASSSGTSRLDTQYF.

As regards this clone: The CDR3 goes on 3 residues after the read ends, and that part is filled in from the germline J gene. V gene TRBV6-1 combines with J gene TRBJ1-1; 8 bases align to TRBD1. V trimming: 4 bases; J trimming: 4 bases; junction bases outside the gene matches: 5. The germline V gene encodes CDR1 MNHNS and CDR2 SASEGT. This CDR3 spans 14 amino acids. The part of the CDR3 DNA that was read is TGTGCCAGCAGTGCCGGACAGGGTTTCACTGAA. It is translated as CASSAGQGFTE. The whole CDR3 sequence reads CASSAGQGFTEAFF.

Worth noting for this clone: The missing CDR3 end, 3 residues past where the read stops, is filled in from the germline J gene. The chain carries TRBV6-1 and TRBJ2-1, with TRBD2 as a possible D gene (6 bases). Trimming left V 2 bases short and J 0 bases short, with 14 bases between. Germline CDR1 is MNHNS and CDR2 is SASEGT. The CDR3 is 17 residues long. CDR3 in amino acids: CASSEIHGTGSYNEQFF. The part of the CDR3 DNA that was read is TGTGCCAGCAGTGAAATCCATGGGACTGGCTCCTACAATGAG.

This clone has just a few counts. Read coverage stops 3 residues before the CDR3 terminus; the germline J gene supplies the remainder. The chain combines TRBV6-2 or TRBV6-3 with TRBJ2-1, with no clear D. The germline V and J ends were trimmed by 5 bases and 7 bases, with 9 bases remaining between them. Per the germline V gene, CDR1 is MNHEY and CDR2 is SVGEGT. This CDR3 contains 12 residues. The CDR3 bases that were read are TGTGCCAGCAGTCCCGGGTGGAATGAG. Protein: CASSPGWNE. The CDR3 in its entirety is CASSPGWNEQFF.

Notes on this clone: The read terminates 3 residues before the CDR3 end, so the remaining end is supplied by the germline J gene. The gene calls are TRBV2 and TRBJ2-5; 8 nucleotides line up with TRBD1. This CDR3 region has 14 residues. The V gene end was trimmed by 7 bases and the J gene end by 5 bases; junction bases not matched to a gene: 9. Germline CDR1 SNHLY, CDR2 FYNNEI. The CDR3 bases that were read are TGTGCCAGCAATGGGCAGGGGGCAGAGGAGACC. Its protein product is CASNGQGAEET. The full CDR3 protein reads CASNGQGAEETQYF.

In the case of this clone: The read falls 3 residues short of the CDR3 end, and the missing part is taken from the germline J gene. The chain uses TRBV7-2 and TRBJ2-2; TRBD2 might be the D (6 bases). V dropped 0 bases and J dropped 5 bases, with 10 bases sitting between them. The CDR3 consists of 15 residues. Germline V gene sequence: CDR1 SGHTA, CDR2 FQGNSA. Incomplete CDR3 DNA: TGTGCCAGCAGCTTAGCGAGGGCGGGGACCGGGGAG. It specifies CASSLARAGTGE. The whole CDR3 region reads CASSLARAGTGELFF.

Incomplete CDR3 DNA: TGTGCCAGCAGTTACGGAGCAGGCCCCTACGAG. Translation gives CASSYGAGPYE. The full CDR3 is CASSYGAGPYEQYF. The chain carries TRBV6-2 or TRBV6-3 and TRBJ2-7; no definite D call. The read comes to an end 3 residues before the CDR3 does, leaving the germline J gene to fill in the end. The CDR3 extends over 14 amino acids. The V and J ends lost 2 bases and 2 bases respectively, with 10 bases between them. Looked up from germline, CDR1 is MNHEY and CDR2 is SVGEGT.

This clone has only a few counts. The CDR3 region is CASSITGTGKETQYF. The DNA read from the CDR3 is TGTGCCAGTAGTATCACCGGGACAGGGAAAGAGACC. The chain employs TRBV19 and TRBJ2-5, with 9 bases aligning to TRBD1. The CDR3 end lies 3 residues beyond the end of the read and is filled in from the germline J gene. Germline trimming cut 3 bases from V and 3 bases from J; bases unmatched to any gene: 5. The CDR3 spans 15 residues. CDR1 and CDR2 from the germline V gene are LNHDA and SQIVND (reference sequence).